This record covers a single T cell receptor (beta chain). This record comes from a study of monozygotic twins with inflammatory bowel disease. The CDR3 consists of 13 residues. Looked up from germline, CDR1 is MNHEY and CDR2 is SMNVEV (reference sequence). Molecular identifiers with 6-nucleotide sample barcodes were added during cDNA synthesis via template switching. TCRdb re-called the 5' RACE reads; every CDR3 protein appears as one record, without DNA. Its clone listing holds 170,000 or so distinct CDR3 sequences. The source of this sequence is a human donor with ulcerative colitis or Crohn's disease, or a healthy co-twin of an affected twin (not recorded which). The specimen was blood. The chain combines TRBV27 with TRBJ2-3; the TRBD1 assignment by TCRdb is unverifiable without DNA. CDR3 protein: CASSLTGTDTQYF.